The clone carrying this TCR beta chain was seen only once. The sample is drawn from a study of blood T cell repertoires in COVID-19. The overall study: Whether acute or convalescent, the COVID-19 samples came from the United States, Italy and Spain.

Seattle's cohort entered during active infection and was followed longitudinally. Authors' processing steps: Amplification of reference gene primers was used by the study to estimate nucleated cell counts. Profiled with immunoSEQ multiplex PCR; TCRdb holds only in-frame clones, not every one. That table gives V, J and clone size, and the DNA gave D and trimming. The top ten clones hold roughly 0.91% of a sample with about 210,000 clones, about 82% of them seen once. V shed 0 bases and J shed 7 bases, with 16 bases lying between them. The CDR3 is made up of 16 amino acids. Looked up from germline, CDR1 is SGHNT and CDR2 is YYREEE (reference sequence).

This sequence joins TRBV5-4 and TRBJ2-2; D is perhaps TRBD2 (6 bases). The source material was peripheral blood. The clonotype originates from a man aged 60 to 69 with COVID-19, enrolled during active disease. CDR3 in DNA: TGTGCCAGCAGCTTGGAACTAGATCTGCGGGGCGGGGAGCTGTTTTTT. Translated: CASSLELDLRGGELFF.